This T cell receptor beta chain was identified in a study of blood T cell repertoires in COVID-19. Measured with immunoSEQ multiplex PCR; TCRdb has only the in-frame clones, and not every one. The top ten hold 9.5% to 13% of the sample, which has approximately 64,000 clones, approximately 90% seen once. The CDR3 has 16 residues. The germline V gene has CDR1 SGDLS and CDR2 YYNGEE. With 6 bases removed from V and 1 base from J, the gap between germline ends came to 19 bases. Participants spanned ages about 18 to 90 years and resided in about two dozen US areas. The chain employs TRBV9 and TRBJ1-1; possible D gene TRBD1, 5 bases. The receptor was derived from a woman aged 40-49 years who had recovered from COVID-19. The sample consisted of PBMCs or T cells enriched from blood (not recorded which). CDR3 sequence (DNA): TGTGCCAGCAATCTCATTTCGGGACTCTCGAACACTGAAGCTTTCTTT. Its protein product is CASNLISGLSNTEAFF.